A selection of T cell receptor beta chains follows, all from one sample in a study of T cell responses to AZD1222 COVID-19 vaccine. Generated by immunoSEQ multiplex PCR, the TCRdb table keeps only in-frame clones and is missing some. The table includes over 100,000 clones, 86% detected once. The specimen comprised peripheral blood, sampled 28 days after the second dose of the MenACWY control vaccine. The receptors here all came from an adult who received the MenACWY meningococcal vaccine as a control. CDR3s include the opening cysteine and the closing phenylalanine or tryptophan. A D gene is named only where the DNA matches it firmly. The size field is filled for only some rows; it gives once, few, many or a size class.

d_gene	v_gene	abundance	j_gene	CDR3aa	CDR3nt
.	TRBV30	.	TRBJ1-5	CAWSVKGRGSNQPQHF	TGTGCCTGGAGTGTAAAGGGGAGAGGAAGCAATCAGCCCCAGCATTTT
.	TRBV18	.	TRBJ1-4	CASSPPNTGHNEKLFF	TGTGCCAGCTCACCACCGAACACGGGGCATAATGAAAAACTGTTTTTT
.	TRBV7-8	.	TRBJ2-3	CASSRESSTDTQYF	TGTGCCAGCAGCCGAGAGAGCAGCACAGATACGCAGTATTTT
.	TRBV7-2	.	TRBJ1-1	CASSFSRGEVGF	TGTGCCAGCAGCTTCAGCAGGGGAGAGGTAGGCTTT
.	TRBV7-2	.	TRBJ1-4	CASSSGTVLNEKLFF	TGTGCCAGCAGCTCGGGGACGGTCCTTAATGAAAAACTGTTTTTT
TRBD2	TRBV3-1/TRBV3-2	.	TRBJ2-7	CASSQAASGEEQYF	TGTGCCAGCAGCCAAGCCGCCAGCGGGGAAGAGCAGTACTTC
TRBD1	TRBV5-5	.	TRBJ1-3	CASSLGRGPGNTIYF	TGTGCCAGCAGCTTGGGCAGGGGGCCCGGAAACACCATATATTTT
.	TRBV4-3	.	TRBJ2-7	CASSQEGAGDEQYF	TGCGCCAGCAGCCAAGAGGGTGCAGGGGACGAGCAGTACTTC
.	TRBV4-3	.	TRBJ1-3	CASSLVTGVSGNTIYF	TGCGCCAGCAGCCTTGTTACAGGCGTCTCTGGAAACACCATATATTTT
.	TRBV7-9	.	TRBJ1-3	CASSLLAGASGNTIYF	TGTGCCAGCAGCTTACTTGCCGGGGCCTCTGGAAACACCATATATTTT
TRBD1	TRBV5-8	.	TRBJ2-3	CASSRTGRRTDTQYF	TGTGCCAGCAGCCGGACAGGGCGGCGCACAGATACGCAGTATTTT
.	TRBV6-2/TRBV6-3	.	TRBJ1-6	CASTPYGRGAVSPLHF	TGTGCCAGCACCCCCTACGGACGGGGGGCTGTTTCACCCCTCCACTTT
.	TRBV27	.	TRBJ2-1	CASNPGDGEQFF	TGTGCCAGCAACCCAGGGGATGGTGAGCAGTTCTTC
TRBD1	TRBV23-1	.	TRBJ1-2	CASSQAGTGGGYTF	TGCGCCAGCAGTCAAGCCGGGACAGGGGGTGGCTACACCTTC
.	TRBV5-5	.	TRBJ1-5	CASSLRGGLADQPQHF	TGTGCCAGCAGCTTGAGGGGGGGTCTAGCGGATCAGCCCCAGCATTTT
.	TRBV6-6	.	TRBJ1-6	CASSYSTGALHF	TGTGCCAGCAGTTATTCCACCGGGGCCCTCCACTTT
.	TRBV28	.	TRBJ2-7	CASSLAPYEQYF	TGTGCCAGCAGTTTAGCACCCTACGAGCAGTACTTC
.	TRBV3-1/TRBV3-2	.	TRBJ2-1	CASSQESWTRDNEQFF	TGTGCCAGCAGCCAAGAATCATGGACCAGGGACAATGAGCAGTTCTTC
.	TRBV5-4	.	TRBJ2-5	CASSLAAGVETQYF	TGTGCCAGCAGCTTGGCCGCCGGGGTGGAGACCCAGTACTTC
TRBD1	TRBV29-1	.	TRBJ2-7	CSVRSGTGGAEQYF	TGCAGCGTGCGTTCCGGGACAGGGGGCGCCGAGCAGTACTTC
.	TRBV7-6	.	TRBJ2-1	CASSLLSLSNEQFF	TGTGCCAGCAGCTTACTCAGCTTGAGCAATGAGCAGTTCTTC
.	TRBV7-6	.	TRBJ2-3	CASSLAPPQASTDTQYF	TGTGCCAGCAGCTTAGCTCCCCCACAGGCTAGCACAGATACGCAGTATTTT
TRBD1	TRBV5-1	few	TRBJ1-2	CASSSGTGGADYGYTF	TGCGCCAGCAGCTCCGGGACAGGGGGCGCCGACTATGGCTACACCTTC
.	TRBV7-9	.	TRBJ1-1	CASSLLTGLNTEAFF	TGTGCCAGCAGCCTGTTAACCGGGTTGAACACTGAAGCTTTCTTT
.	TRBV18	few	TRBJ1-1	CASSDGMNTEAFF	TGTGCCAGCTCAGACGGCATGAACACTGAAGCTTTCTTT
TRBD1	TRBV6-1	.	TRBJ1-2	CASSEPGTAYGYTF	TGTGCCAGCAGTGAGCCCGGGACAGCCTATGGCTACACCTTC
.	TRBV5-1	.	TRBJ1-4	CASSLGDTGEKLFF	TGCGCCAGCAGCTTGGGAGACACTGGTGAAAAACTGTTTTTT
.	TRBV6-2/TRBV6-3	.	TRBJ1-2	CASSITGVGGYTF	TGTGCCAGCAGCATTACGGGAGTTGGTGGCTACACCTTC
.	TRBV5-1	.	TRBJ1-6	CASRGGSVGSPLHF	TGCGCCAGCAGGGGAGGTAGTGTGGGTTCACCCCTCCACTTT
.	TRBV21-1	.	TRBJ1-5	CASSKEGGRNQPQHF	TGTGCCAGCAGCAAAGAGGGGGGGAGAAATCAGCCCCAGCATTTT
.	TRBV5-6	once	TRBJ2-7	CASRSVSSYEQYF	TGTGCCAGCAGGTCAGTCAGCTCCTACGAGCAGTACTTC
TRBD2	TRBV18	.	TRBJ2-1	CASSPSSGGANNEQFF	TGTGCCAGCTCACCATCCAGCGGGGGGGCTAACAATGAGCAGTTCTTC
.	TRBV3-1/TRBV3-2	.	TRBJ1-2	CASSQEQGRDGYTF	TGTGCCAGCAGCCAGGAGCAGGGGAGGGATGGCTACACCTTC
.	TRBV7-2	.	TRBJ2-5	CASSPGSTETQYF	TGTGCCAGCAGCCCCGGTTCGACGGAGACCCAGTACTTC
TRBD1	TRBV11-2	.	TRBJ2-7	CASSALQGAPRSYEQYF	TGTGCCAGCAGCGCCCTTCAGGGGGCGCCCCGCTCCTACGAGCAGTACTTC
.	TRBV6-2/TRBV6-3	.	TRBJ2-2	CASSYGQFSRTGELFF	TGTGCCAGCAGTTACGGACAGTTCTCGAGGACCGGGGAGCTGTTTTTT
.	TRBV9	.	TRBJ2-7	CASSVDGYEQYF	TGTGCCAGCAGCGTAGACGGGTACGAGCAGTACTTC
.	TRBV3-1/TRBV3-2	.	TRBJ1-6	CASSQVSGIANSPLHF	TGTGCCAGCAGCCAAGTCTCCGGGATCGCTAATTCACCCCTCCACTTT
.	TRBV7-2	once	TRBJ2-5	CASSSMYQETQYF	TGTGCCAGCAGCTCCATGTACCAAGAGACCCAGTACTTC
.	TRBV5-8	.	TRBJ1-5	CASSPSPDQPQHF	TGTGCCAGCAGCCCTTCCCCCGATCAGCCCCAGCATTTT
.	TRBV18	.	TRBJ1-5	CASSPHSNQPQHF	TGTGCCAGCTCACCACACAGCAATCAGCCCCAGCATTTT
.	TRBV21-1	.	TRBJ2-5	CASSKEGYERGDHQETQYF	TGTGCCAGCAGCAAGGAAGGTTACGAGCGGGGGGACCACCAAGAGACCCAGTACTTC
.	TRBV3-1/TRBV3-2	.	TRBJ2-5	CASSPMVGSQETQYF	TGTGCCAGCAGCCCAATGGTTGGCAGTCAAGAGACCCAGTACTTC
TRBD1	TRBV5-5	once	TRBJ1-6	CASSWGRQGAIYNSPLHF	TGTGCCAGCAGCTGGGGACGGCAGGGGGCTATCTATAATTCACCCCTCCACTTT
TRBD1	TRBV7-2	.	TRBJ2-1	CASSLGTGGQYNEQFF	TGTGCCAGCAGCTTAGGAACAGGGGGACAATACAATGAGCAGTTCTTC
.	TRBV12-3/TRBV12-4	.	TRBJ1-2	CASRGFNYGYTF	TGTGCCAGCCGAGGGTTTAACTATGGCTACACCTTC
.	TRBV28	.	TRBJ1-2	CASSPPPGINGYTF	TGTGCCAGCAGCCCTCCACCCGGGATTAATGGCTACACCTTC
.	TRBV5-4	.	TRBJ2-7	CASSLGWGGSYEQYF	TGTGCCAGCAGCTTGGGGTGGGGTGGCTCCTACGAGCAGTACTTC
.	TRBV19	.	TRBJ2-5	CASSGQAGETQYF	TGTGCCAGTAGTGGACAAGCGGGAGAGACCCAGTACTTC
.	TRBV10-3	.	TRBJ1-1	CAISEGHTEAFF	TGTGCCATCAGTGAAGGACACACTGAAGCTTTCTTT